This T cell receptor (beta chain) is from a study of early T cells in non-severe SARS-CoV-2 infection. The CDR3 runs 15 residues. The V gene's germline CDR1 is MDHEN and CDR2 SYDVKM. V dropped 4 bases and J dropped 3; count of bases not matched to a gene: 4. Researchers tagged individual cDNA molecules with unique molecular identifiers. TCRdb recomputed calls from the 5' RACE reads with MiXCR, one row per CDR3 protein. In the table there are tens of thousands of distinct CDR3 sequences, around an eighth of which are singletons. The TCR sequence derives from an adult who was a healthcare worker with PCR-confirmed SARS-CoV-2 infection or an uninfected control (not recorded which). The V call is TRBV28, the J call TRBJ1-3, with 9 nucleotides matching TRBD1. The specimen comprised whole blood, sampled at baseline. The CDR3 is CASSSDRGYGNTIYF. CDR3 DNA: TGTGCCAGCAGTTCCGACAGGGGGTATGGAAACACCATATATTTT. The full variable domain, its missing parts supplied by reference TRBV28 and TRBJ1-3, is DVKVTQSSRYLVKRTGEKVFLECVQDMDHENMFWYRQDPGLGLRLIYFSYDVKMKEKGDIPEGYSVSREKKERFSLILESASTNQTSMYLCASSSDRGYGNTIYFGEGSWLTVV.